The sequence of this TCR beta chain was determined in a study of T cell changes during pregnancy in multiple sclerosis. TCRdb's table, derived via immunoSEQ multiplex PCR, lists solely in-frame clones and lacks some. This sample yields approximately 41,000 clones, of which around nine tenths are seen a single time; approximately 0.7% belongs to the top ten. The V end lost 0 bases, the J end lost 6 bases, and 14 bases lay between the germline ends. The germline V gene has CDR1 GTSNPN and CDR2 SVGIG (reference sequence). The CDR3 length is 14 residues. The origin of this receptor is a female donor in good health, enrolled as a control in a pregnancy study. The sample consisted of CD4+ T cells from peripheral blood mononuclear cells, taken in the second trimester of pregnancy. J is TRBJ2-5 and V is TRBV30, with D perhaps matching TRBD2 (5 bases). The CDR3 protein is CAWSVGPAVKTQYF. CDR3 nucleotide sequence: TGTGCCTGGAGTGTAGGGCCAGCGGTAAAGACCCAGTACTTC.